A selection of T cell receptor beta chains follows, all from one sample in a study of blood T cell repertoires in COVID-19. Profiling relied on immunoSEQ multiplex PCR, and the TCRdb table lists in-frame clones only, not all of them. The table records 400,000 to 550,000 clones, nearly 90% of them present only once. The material sequenced was PBMCs or T cells enriched from blood (not recorded which). The receptor set was obtained from a woman aged 18-29 years with acute COVID-19. Both conserved end residues are part of each CDR3. Each record gives: clone size, CDR3 length, J gene, V gene, D gene, CDR3 protein, CDR3 DNA. A D gene is named only where the DNA matches it firmly. The size field is filled for only some rows; it gives once, few, many or a size class.

- 14 TRBJ2-2 TRBV2 TRBD1 CAVRDRTNTGELFF TGTGCCGTCCGGGACAGGACGAACACCGGGGAGCTGTTTTTT
- 17 TRBJ2-1 TRBV7-9 TRBD2 CASSLGPPSGRNNEQFF TGTGCCAGCAGCTTGGGCCCTCCTAGCGGGAGGAACAATGAGCAGTTCTTC
- 15 TRBJ2-7 TRBV4-1 - CASSQEGMRAYEQYF TGCGCCAGCAGCCAAGAAGGGATGAGGGCCTACGAGCAGTACTTC
once 15 TRBJ1-6 TRBV18 - CASSPGRGDNSPLHF TGTGCCAGCTCACCAGGCAGGGGAGATAATTCACCCCTCCACTTT
- 15 TRBJ1-2 TRBV5-1 TRBD1 CASSPAGTGSDGYTF TGCGCCAGCAGCCCCGCCGGGACAGGGTCGGATGGCTACACCTTC
few 13 TRBJ2-7 TRBV7-9 - CASSLGELGEQYF TGTGCCAGCAGCTTAGGGGAGCTCGGCGAGCAGTACTTC
- 12 TRBJ1-2 TRBV18 TRBD1 CASSQGAYGYTF TGTGCCAGCTCACAGGGGGCCTATGGCTACACCTTC
- 14 TRBJ1-1 TRBV19 TRBD1 CASSEPDRKASAFF TGTGCCAGTAGTGAACCGGACAGGAAGGCTTCAGCTTTCTTT
- 16 TRBJ2-1 TRBV19 - CASHPIGKWVSNEQFF TGTGCCAGTCACCCAATCGGGAAATGGGTAAGCAATGAGCAGTTCTTC
few 14 TRBJ1-2 TRBV18 TRBD1 CASSPAGGGVGYTF TGTGCCAGCTCACCCGCAGGGGGCGGCGTTGGCTACACCTTC
- 15 TRBJ2-5 TRBV15 - CATSRDATSLETQYF TGTGCCACCAGCAGAGATGCGACTAGTCTTGAGACCCAGTACTTC
few 13 TRBJ1-1 TRBV11-1 - CASSSPVNTEAFF TGTGCCAGCAGTTCTCCAGTGAACACTGAAGCTTTCTTT
once 18 TRBJ1-6 TRBV9 - CASSGRTGDSSYNSPLHF TGTGCCAGCAGCGGACGAACAGGTGATAGCTCCTATAATTCACCCCTCCACTTT
- 14 TRBJ1-2 TRBV3-1/TRBV3-2 - CASSEPGVDYGYTF TGTGCCAGCAGCGAGCCAGGGGTAGACTATGGCTACACCTTC
- 12 TRBJ1-2 TRBV5-6 - CASSLSGVGYTF TGTGCCAGCAGCTTATCAGGGGTTGGCTACACCTTC
- 13 TRBJ2-1 TRBV7-2 - CASLGERYDEQFF TGTGCCAGCTTGGGCGAGCGGTACGATGAGCAGTTCTTC
- 14 TRBJ2-3 TRBV27 TRBD1 CASSSHRGRDTQYF TGTGCCAGCAGTTCCCACAGGGGGCGGGATACGCAGTATTTT
- 12 TRBJ1-4 TRBV28 - CASSFRNEKLFF TGTGCCAGCAGTTTCCGGAATGAAAAACTGTTTTTT
- 12 TRBJ1-2 TRBV29-1 TRBD1 CSVVGTGDGYTF TGCAGCGTTGTCGGGACAGGGGATGGCTACACCTTC
- 12 TRBJ2-7 TRBV30 TRBD1 CAWRTGGWEQYF TGTGCCTGGAGGACAGGGGGCTGGGAGCAGTACTTC
- 13 TRBJ1-2 TRBV12-3/TRBV12-4 - CASRKDNNYGYTF TGTGCCAGCAGGAAGGACAATAACTATGGCTACACCTTC
- 20 TRBJ2-2 TRBV15 TRBD1 CATSRDKGQGDLGNTGELFF TGTGCCACCAGCAGAGATAAGGGACAGGGGGACTTAGGAAACACCGGGGAGCTGTTTTTT
- 14 TRBJ1-5 TRBV28 - CASSLTTGRQPQHF TGTGCCAGCAGTTTAACAACAGGGCGTCAGCCCCAGCATTTT
- 15 TRBJ2-4 TRBV5-4 - CASSPSSPRGNIQYF TGTGCCAGCAGCCCTAGCAGCCCCCGCGGAAACATTCAGTACTTC
- 15 TRBJ2-2 TRBV9 - CASSVATRGTGELFF TGTGCCAGCAGCGTAGCTACGAGGGGGACCGGGGAGCTGTTTTTT
- 13 TRBJ1-5 TRBV19 - CASGKGVDQPQHF TGTGCCAGCGGAAAGGGGGTAGATCAGCCCCAGCATTTT
- 14 TRBJ1-4 TRBV18 - CASSPPGAGEKLFF TGTGCCAGCTCACCACCGGGCGCGGGGGAAAAACTGTTTTTT
once 18 TRBJ2-1 TRBV4-3 TRBD2 CASSQDSTPLAGSNEQFF TGCGCCAGCAGCCAAGATTCAACCCCGCTAGCGGGGTCAAATGAGCAGTTCTTC
- 18 TRBJ2-4 TRBV20-1 TRBD2 CSASRLAGDAGTKNIQYF TGCAGTGCTAGTCGACTAGCGGGAGACGCCGGTACCAAAAACATTCAGTACTTC
- 13 TRBJ2-3 TRBV12-3/TRBV12-4 - CASSVGASDTQYF TGTGCCAGCAGTGTGGGGGCCTCAGATACGCAGTATTTT
- 13 TRBJ1-5 TRBV6-1 - CASSVAPDQPQHF TGTGCCAGCAGTGTAGCCCCGGATCAGCCCCAGCATTTT
- 14 TRBJ2-7 TRBV7-2 TRBD2 CASSPGTSFYEQYF TGTGCCAGCAGCCCCGGGACTAGCTTCTACGAGCAGTACTTC
- 15 TRBJ2-7 TRBV18 - CASSPPGGAEYEQYF TGTGCCAGCTCACCACCTGGGGGGGCCGAATACGAGCAGTACTTC
- 15 TRBJ2-3 TRBV12-5 TRBD1 CASGLRDRGVDTQYF TGTGCTAGTGGTTTGAGGGACAGGGGAGTAGATACGCAGTATTTT
- 13 TRBJ2-7 TRBV9 TRBD1 CASSAGTGNEQYF TGTGCCAGCAGCGCCGGGACAGGGAACGAGCAGTACTTC
- 13 TRBJ1-3 TRBV12-3/TRBV12-4 - CASSPQEGHTIYF TGTGCCAGCAGTCCCCAAGAGGGTCACACCATATATTTT
- 21 TRBJ2-4 TRBV4-1 - CASSQDRSQGTVGLAKNIQYF TGCGCCAGCAGCCAAGACCGGTCTCAGGGAACGGTGGGGTTAGCCAAAAACATTCAGTACTTC
- 16 TRBJ2-7 TRBV7-9 TRBD1 CASSLAAGQARGEQYF TGTGCCAGCAGCTTAGCCGCGGGACAGGCGAGGGGGGAGCAGTACTTC
- 13 TRBJ2-3 TRBV18 - CASSPWGGDTQYF TGTGCCAGCTCACCATGGGGCGGCGATACGCAGTATTTT
- 13 TRBJ1-2 TRBV2 TRBD1 CASIGDRVGGYTF TGTGCCAGCATTGGGGACAGGGTGGGAGGCTACACCTTC
once 16 TRBJ1-2 TRBV4-3 - CASSQATASFNYGYTF TGCGCCAGCAGCCAAGCCACAGCCAGTTTCAACTATGGCTACACCTTC
- 15 TRBJ2-1 TRBV5-8 TRBD2 CASSRGLAGNNEQFF TGTGCCAGCAGTCGAGGACTAGCGGGGAACAATGAGCAGTTCTTC
- 13 TRBJ1-2 TRBV18 - CASSLNRDNRYTF TGTGCCAGCTCACTAAACCGGGACAATCGATACACCTTC